The next 9 T cell receptor beta chains were all read from a single sample in a study of OX40 agonist ivuxolimab in advanced cancers. The data were produced by immunoSEQ multiplex PCR, yet TCRdb's version contains in-frame clones alone and is incomplete. The data contain roughly 80,000 clones, approximately 91% of them seen just once; the ten biggest clones take up around 0.4%. The sequences come from CD4+ or CD8+ T cells sorted from blood, collected in a trial of the OX40 agonist ivuxolimab. Source of these receptors: an adult with an advanced solid tumor such as melanoma, head and neck, liver or kidney cancer.

The genes are TRBV5-4 and TRBJ1-2; maybe TRBD1 (6 bases). Germline V gene lookup returns CDR1 SGHNT and CDR2 YYREEE (reference sequence). The CDR3 runs 14 residues. V was cut by 4 bases and J by 4 bases, with 14 bases left in between. CDR3 coding DNA: TGTGCCAGCAGCGGGGGGCAGGGGTTCTATGGCTACACCTTC. It is translated as CASSGGQGFYGYTF.

V usage is TRBV10-2 and J usage is TRBJ1-1; D not certain. V was clipped by 5 bases and J by 1 base, with 14 bases between them. This CDR3 contains 15 residues. Germline CDR1 reads WSHSY; CDR2 reads SAAADI. The CDR3 nucleotides are TGCGCCAGCAGTAATCGGGGTAGATCGAACACTGAAGCTTTCTTT. Amino acids: CASSNRGRSNTEAFF.

This chain links TRBV18 with TRBJ2-3; 12 bases fit TRBD1. This CDR3 has 16 residues. In germline, CDR1 is KGHSH, CDR2 LQKENI. The ends lost 3 bases at V and 3 bases at J; junction bases unmatched: 4. CDR3 sequence reads: CASSPPGQGATDTQYF. The CDR3 DNA follows: TGTGCCAGCTCACCGCCGGGACAGGGGGCGACAGATACGCAGTATTTT.

The chain is built from TRBV12-5 and TRBJ2-1; D is unclear. Trimming left V 1 base short and J 0 bases short, with 19 bases between. Germline V CDR1 and CDR2: LGHNT, FRNRAP. The CDR3 consists of 19 residues. CDR3 nucleotide sequence: TGTGCTAGTGGTTTGGGAGAAATCAGACTCCCAAGCTCCTACAATGAGCAGTTCTTC. Translation: CASGLGEIRLPSSYNEQFF.

This rearrangement joins TRBV6-5 to TRBJ2-1, with D perhaps TRBD1 or TRBD2 (7 bases each). The CDR3 is 15 amino acids. Trimming pared 4 bases from V and 8 bases from J, leaving 18 bases between. CDR1 is MNHEY, CDR2 SVGAGI, per germline. CDR3 in DNA: TGTGCCAGCAGTTCGTACAGGGGTCGGGGGGATGAGCAGTTCTTC. This encodes CASSSYRGRGDEQFF.

The chain carries TRBV6-1 and TRBJ2-7; D is perhaps TRBD1 (5 bases). V was shortened by 1 base and J by 3 bases, with 10 bases between the two germline ends. CDR3 size: 14 residues. CDR1 and CDR2 (germline): MNHNS, SASEGT. Written as DNA, the CDR3 is TGTGCCAGCAGTGAAGTTCAGGGCCTCTACGAGCAGTACTTC. Translated, it gives CASSEVQGLYEQYF.

This chain uses TRBV19 with TRBJ2-3; tentative D call: TRBD2 (6 bases). Trimming left V 1 base short and J 4 bases short, with 6 bases between. The germline CDR1 and CDR2 sequences are LNHDA and SQIVND (reference sequence). The CDR3 spans 13 residues. CDR3 sequence: CASSIGGADTQYF. In DNA form, the CDR3 reads TGTGCCAGTAGTATAGGGGGGGCAGATACGCAGTATTTT.

The chain recombines TRBV5-4 with TRBJ2-7; D possibly uses TRBD1 or TRBD2 (5 bases each). Germline CDR1 SGHNT, CDR2 YYREEE (reference sequence). The CDR3 runs to 16 residues. Trimming removed 0 bases at V and 1 base at J, with 14 bases between. The CDR3 sequence is CASSLAVLGVSYEQYF. CDR3 nucleotide sequence: TGTGCCAGCAGCTTGGCCGTACTAGGGGTTTCCTACGAGCAGTACTTC. The full variable domain, its missing parts supplied by reference TRBV5-4 and TRBJ2-7, is ETGVTQSPTHLIKTRGQQVTLRCSSQSGHNTVSWYQQALGQGPQFIFQYYREEENGRGNFPPRFSGLQFPNYSSELNVNALELDDSALYLCASSLAVLGVSYEQYFGPGTRLTVT.

The chain links TRBV9 to TRBJ2-2; unclear D gene. CDR3 length equals 14 residues. Germline V gene sequence: CDR1 SGDLS, CDR2 YYNGEE. Trimming pared 0 bases from V and 3 bases from J, leaving 6 bases between. For the CDR3, the DNA is TGTGCCAGCAGCGTAGGACTCGACACCGGGGAGCTGTTTTTT. This encodes CASSVGLDTGELFF. Combining the CDR3 with reference TRBV9 and TRBJ2-2 gives the whole variable domain DSGVTQTPKHLITATGQRVTLRCSPRSGDLSVYWYQQSLDQGLQFLIQYYNGEERAKGNILERFSAQQFPDLHSELNLSSLELGDSALYFCASSVGLDTGELFFGEGSRLTVL.